These 2 T cell receptor beta chains originate from one sample sequenced in a study of T cell repertoires in cytomegalovirus infection. Which antigens these TCRs recognize remains unknown. A single record per CDR3 protein comes from TCRdb applying MiXCR to the reads. The sample has under 300,000 distinct CDR3 sequences; around 20% are singletons. The source material was cultured PBMCs, sampled from culture after CMV antigen stimulation. Source of these receptors: a human donor in good health (CMV status not recorded). Some clones in this sample may be carry-over from other donors' samples.

This clonotype was counted ten times or more. The rearrangement joins TRBV11-2 to TRBJ2-1, with 10 positions matching TRBD2. This CDR3 is built from 15 residues. Looked up from germline, CDR1 is SGHAT and CDR2 is FQNNGV. After removal of 3 bases from V and 8 bases from J, the junction contained 7 bases not matched to a gene. CDR3 residues: CASSFASGSIYEQFF. CDR3 nucleotides: TGTGCCAGCAGCTTCGCTAGCGGGAGCATTTATGAGCAGTTCTTC.

In this sample, this clonotype turned up many times. The chain links TRBV7-8 to TRBJ2-3, with 8 bases that match TRBD1. Per the germline V gene, CDR1 is SGHVS and CDR2 is FQNEAQ. The CDR3 runs to 13 residues. V gave up 6 bases and J gave up 5 bases; unmatched junction bases: 4. CDR3 amino acids: CASSGQGEDTQYF. The CDR3 DNA reads TGTGCCAGCAGTGGACAGGGAGAAGATACGCAGTATTTT.